This T cell receptor (beta chain) was captured in a study of a mutant IDH1 vaccine in newly diagnosed glioma listed by TCRdb under 2021. About the study as a whole: Vaccination began 4-6 weeks after radiotherapy alone, or alongside temozolomide cycles in the chemotherapy-containing groups. Six visits were used for peripheral blood collection: V03 (baseline), V05, V07, V10, V12 and V13. Of the roughly 34 treated patients, roughly 60% were male and 37.5% were female, and the mean age was approximately 40 years. The week-35 safety follow-up took place at visit V12, and the week-47 end of study took place at visit V13. Before enrollment, most patients had been given radiochemotherapy with temozolomide as standard therapy, while the rest had received either radiotherapy alone or temozolomide alone. For exploratory analyses, longitudinal TCRB deep sequencing was carried out in 25 treated patients wherever samples were available. What the research found in general, with its limitations: Selection of PBMC samples for TCRB deep sequencing was based on availability. Immune responses induced by the vaccine were seen in 90% to 95% of patients across multiple MHC alleles. The authors stated that sample limitations prevented analyses of patient blood samples from being reproduced. Pseudoprogression appeared unrelated to alterations in the top peripheral T cell clonotypes detected by TCRB sequencing.

The intended sense of this specimen's time point label: week 47, end of study. Every vaccine dose consisted of 300 ug of a 20-mer mutant IDH1 peptide in Montanide, administered subcutaneously together with topical imiquimod. Patients were given eight vaccinations, in weeks 1, 3, 5, 7, 11, 15, 19 and 23, which matched visits V03 through V10. The donors had newly diagnosed IDH1-mutant astrocytomas of WHO grade 3 or 4 that showed loss of nuclear ATRX. The samples were drawn from NOA16, a multicentre, single-arm, open-label phase I trial in Germany that tested a mutant IDH1 peptide vaccine in humans for the first time. The DNeasy Blood and Tissue Kit was used to extract genomic DNA from EDTA blood for TCRB sequencing. Libraries came from the immunoSEQ multiplex PCR assay. Rearranged TCR beta chain sequences were amplified with the hsTCRB Kit following the manufacturer's protocol. Sequencing of TCRB libraries was carried out on an Illumina MiSeq. Processing in the source paper ran as follows. The proprietary platform of the kit vendor was used for demultiplexing, trimming and gene mapping. Entries here come from immuneACCESS through TCRdb and include only in-frame sequences with V and J called. Some clones fail to appear in such tables; in the studies checked, an unresolved V gene covers under half of the shortfall, and the cause of the remainder is unknown. That table supplies the V and J calls and clone size; D and trimming were determined from the DNA. A total of some 25,000 clones appear in this sample, roughly 82% of them only once. Roughly 3.8% of the sample belongs to the ten largest clones.

Concerning this clone itself: No antigen is known for it. Base quality data are lacking; no much larger clone is found one base away.

V is reduced by 6 bases and J by 0 bases, leaving a spacing of 14 bases between them. Its CDR3 holds 16 amino acids, cysteine through phenylalanine. The only DNA kept is the CDR3, 48 bases in frame from the first base. CDR1 and CDR2 are drawn from the germline V gene (reference sequence): LNHDA, SQIVND. The sequence was collected from a man aged 40-49 years with glioma. Some clones in this sample may be carry-over from other donors' samples. The sequencing used PBMCs, collected from a glioma patient whose treatment included an IDH1 peptide vaccine. The rearrangement joined TRBV19 to TRBJ2-2, and the D gene may be TRBD1, 5 bases matching. CDR3 region: CASRYLGLANTGELFF. The nucleotides read TGTGCCAGTAGGTATTTGGGGCTAGCGAACACCGGGGAGCTGTTTTTT.